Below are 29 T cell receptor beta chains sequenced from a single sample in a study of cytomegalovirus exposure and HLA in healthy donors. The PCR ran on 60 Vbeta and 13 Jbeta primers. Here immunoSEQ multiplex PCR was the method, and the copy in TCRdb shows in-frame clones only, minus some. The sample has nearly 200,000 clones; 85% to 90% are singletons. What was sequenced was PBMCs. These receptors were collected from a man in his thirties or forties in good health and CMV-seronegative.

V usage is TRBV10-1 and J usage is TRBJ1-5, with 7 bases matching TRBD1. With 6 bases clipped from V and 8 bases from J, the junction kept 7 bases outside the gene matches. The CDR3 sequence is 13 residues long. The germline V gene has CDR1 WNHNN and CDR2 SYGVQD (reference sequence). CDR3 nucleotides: TGCGCCAGCAGCGCGGACAGGTGGGAGCCCCAGCATTTT. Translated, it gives CASSADRWEPQHF.

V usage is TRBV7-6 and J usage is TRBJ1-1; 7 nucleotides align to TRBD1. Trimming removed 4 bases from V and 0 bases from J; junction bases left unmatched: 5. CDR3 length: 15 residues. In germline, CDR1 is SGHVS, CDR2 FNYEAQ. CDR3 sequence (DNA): TGTGCCAGCAGCTCCCGGGACAGCATGAACACTGAAGCTTTCTTT. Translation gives CASSSRDSMNTEAFF.

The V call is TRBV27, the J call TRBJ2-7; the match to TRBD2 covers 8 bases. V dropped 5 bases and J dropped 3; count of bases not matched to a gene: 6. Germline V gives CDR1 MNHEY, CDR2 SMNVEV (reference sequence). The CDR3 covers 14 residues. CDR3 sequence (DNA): TGTGCCAGCAGTAAAAACGGGGGGGTCTACGAGCAGTACTTC. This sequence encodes CASSKNGGVYEQYF.

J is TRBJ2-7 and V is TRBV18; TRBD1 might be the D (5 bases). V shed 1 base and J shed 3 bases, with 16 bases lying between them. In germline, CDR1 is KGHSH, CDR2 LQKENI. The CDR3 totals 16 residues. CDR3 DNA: TGTGCCAGCTCACCACGCCGGATCAGGGATAGCTACGAGCAGTACTTC. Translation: CASSPRRIRDSYEQYF.

This chain's CDR3 is CASSLNRDRDFAFF. CDR3 DNA sequence: TGTGCCAGTAGTCTAAACCGGGACAGGGATTTTGCTTTCTTT. The chain employs TRBV19 and TRBJ1-1; 9 bases agree with TRBD1. This CDR3 has 14 residues. Per the germline V gene, CDR1 is LNHDA and CDR2 is SQIVND (reference sequence). J lost 11 bases, V lost 5 bases, and 12 bases had no gene match.

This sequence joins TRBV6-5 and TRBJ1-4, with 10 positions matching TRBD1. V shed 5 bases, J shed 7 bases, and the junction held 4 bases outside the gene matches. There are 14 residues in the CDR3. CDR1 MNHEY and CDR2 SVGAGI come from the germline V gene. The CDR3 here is CASSTGTGVEKLFF. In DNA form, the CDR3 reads TGTGCCAGCAGTACCGGGACAGGGGTTGAAAAACTGTTTTTT.

CDR3 DNA sequence: TGTGCCAGCAGCTCCGACAGGGGGCCCAGGGAAAAACTGTTTTTT. This sequence encodes CASSSDRGPREKLFF. V and J are TRBV7-6 and TRBJ1-4; TRBD1 agrees at 10 bases. Trimming removed 4 bases from V and 8 bases from J; junction bases left unmatched: 7. The CDR3 sequence is 15 residues long. The germline CDR1 and CDR2 sequences are SGHVS and FNYEAQ.

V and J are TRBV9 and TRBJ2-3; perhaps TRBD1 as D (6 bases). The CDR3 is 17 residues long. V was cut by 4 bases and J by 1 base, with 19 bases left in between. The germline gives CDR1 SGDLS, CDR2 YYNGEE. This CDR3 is CASSPIWGREGTDTQYF. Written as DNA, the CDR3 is TGTGCCAGCAGCCCCATATGGGGGCGAGAGGGCACAGATACGCAGTATTTT.

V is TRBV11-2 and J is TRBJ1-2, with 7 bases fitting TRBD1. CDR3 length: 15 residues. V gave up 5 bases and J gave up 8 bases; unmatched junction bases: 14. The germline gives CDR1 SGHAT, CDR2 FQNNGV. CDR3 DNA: TGTGCCAGCAGCAGCTTAACGGGACAGTTGGTGGGCTACACCTTC. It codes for CASSSLTGQLVGYTF.

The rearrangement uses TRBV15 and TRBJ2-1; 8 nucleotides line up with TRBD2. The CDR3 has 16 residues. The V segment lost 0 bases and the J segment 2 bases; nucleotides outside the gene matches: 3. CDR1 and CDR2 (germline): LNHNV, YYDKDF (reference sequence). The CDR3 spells CATSRDRLAPYNEQFF. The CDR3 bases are TGTGCCACCAGCAGAGATCGACTAGCGCCCTACAATGAGCAGTTCTTC.

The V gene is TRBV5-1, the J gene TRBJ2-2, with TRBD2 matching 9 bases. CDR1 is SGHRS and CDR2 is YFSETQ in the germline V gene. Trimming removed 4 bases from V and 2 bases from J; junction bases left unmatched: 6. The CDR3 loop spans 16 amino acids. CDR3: CASSPGAGGNTGELFF. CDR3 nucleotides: TGCGCCAGCAGCCCGGGAGCGGGGGGAAACACCGGGGAGCTGTTTTTT.

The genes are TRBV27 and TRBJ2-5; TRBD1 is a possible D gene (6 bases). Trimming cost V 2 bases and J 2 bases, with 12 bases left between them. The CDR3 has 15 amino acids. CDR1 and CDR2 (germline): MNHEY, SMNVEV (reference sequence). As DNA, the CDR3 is TGTGCCAGCAGTTTACGCAGGGGTCTTCAAGAGACCCAGTACTTC. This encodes CASSLRRGLQETQYF.

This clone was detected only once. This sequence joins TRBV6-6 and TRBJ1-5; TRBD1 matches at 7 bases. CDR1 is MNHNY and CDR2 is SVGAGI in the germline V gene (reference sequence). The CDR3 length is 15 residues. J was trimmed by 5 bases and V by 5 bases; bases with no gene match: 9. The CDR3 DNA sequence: TGTGCCAGCAGTGTACACCGGGACAGCGATCAGCCCCAGCATTTT. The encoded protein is CASSVHRDSDQPQHF.

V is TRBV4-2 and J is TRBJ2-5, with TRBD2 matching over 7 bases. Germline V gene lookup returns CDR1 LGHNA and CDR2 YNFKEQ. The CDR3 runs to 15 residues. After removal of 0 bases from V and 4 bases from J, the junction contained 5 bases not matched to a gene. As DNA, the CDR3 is TGTGCCAGCAGCCAAGATTCCAGGGAGGGAGAGACCCAGTACTTC. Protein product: CASSQDSREGETQYF.

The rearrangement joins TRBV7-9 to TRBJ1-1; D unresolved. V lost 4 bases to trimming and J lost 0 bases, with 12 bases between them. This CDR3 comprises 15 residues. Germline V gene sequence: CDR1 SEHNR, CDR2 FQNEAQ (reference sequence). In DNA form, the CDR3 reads TGTGCCAGCAGCTACACGGGAGCCATGAACACTGAAGCTTTCTTT. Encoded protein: CASSYTGAMNTEAFF.

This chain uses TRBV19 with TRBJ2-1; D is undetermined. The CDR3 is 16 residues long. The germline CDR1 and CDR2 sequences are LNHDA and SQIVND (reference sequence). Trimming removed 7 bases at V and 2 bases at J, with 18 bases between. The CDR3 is CASKGPDSIPYNEQFF. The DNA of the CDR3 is TGTGCCAGTAAAGGTCCAGACTCCATCCCCTACAATGAGCAGTTCTTC.

CDR3 nucleotides: TGTGCCAGCAGCGTAGCTGGACTAGCGGGAGGGCCGCGGGACACCGGGGAGCTGTTTTTT. The encoded protein is CASSVAGLAGGPRDTGELFF. The chain recombines TRBV9 with TRBJ2-2, with 15 bases matching TRBD2. With V trimmed by 0 bases and J by 3 bases, 9 bases remained unmatched. The CDR3 has 20 residues. Germline V gene sequence: CDR1 SGDLS, CDR2 YYNGEE.

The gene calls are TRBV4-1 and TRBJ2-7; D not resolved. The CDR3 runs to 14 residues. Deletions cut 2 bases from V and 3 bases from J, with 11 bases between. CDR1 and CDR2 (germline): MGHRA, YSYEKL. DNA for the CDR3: TGCGCCAGCAGCCAAACGAGTGGTGACTACGAGCAGTACTTC. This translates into CASSQTSGDYEQYF.

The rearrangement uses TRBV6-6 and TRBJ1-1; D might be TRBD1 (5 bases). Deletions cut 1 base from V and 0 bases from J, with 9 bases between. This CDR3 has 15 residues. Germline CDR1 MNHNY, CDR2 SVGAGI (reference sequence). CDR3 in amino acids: CASSYYTGVNTEAFF. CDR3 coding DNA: TGTGCCAGCAGTTACTATACGGGGGTGAACACTGAAGCTTTCTTT.

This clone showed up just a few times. CDR3 sequence reads: CASSVDQGSNTEAFF. The CDR3 DNA sequence: TGTGCCAGCAGCGTAGATCAGGGCTCGAACACTGAAGCTTTCTTT. J is TRBJ1-1 and V is TRBV9, with D possibly being TRBD1 (5 bases). Germline loops: CDR1 SGDLS, CDR2 YYNGEE. V gave up 0 bases and J gave up 1 base, with 10 bases separating them. The CDR3 totals 15 residues.

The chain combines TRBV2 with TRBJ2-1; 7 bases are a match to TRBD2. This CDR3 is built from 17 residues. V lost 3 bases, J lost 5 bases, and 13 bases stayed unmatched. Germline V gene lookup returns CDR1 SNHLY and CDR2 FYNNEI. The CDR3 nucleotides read TGTGCCAGCAGTGACGCTAGAGTGGCGGGAGAAAACAATGAGCAGTTCTTC. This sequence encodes CASSDARVAGENNEQFF.

The CDR3 DNA follows: TGTGCCAGCAGCCAGCGCAGGGAGGGAGAGACCCAGTACTTC. Its protein product is CASSQRREGETQYF. The chain recombines TRBV14 with TRBJ2-5; 7 positions agree with TRBD2. Trimming at V came to 3 bases and at J to 4 bases, leaving 5 bases not matched to a gene. CDR1 and CDR2 from the germline V gene are SGHDN and FVKESK. The CDR3 runs 14 residues.

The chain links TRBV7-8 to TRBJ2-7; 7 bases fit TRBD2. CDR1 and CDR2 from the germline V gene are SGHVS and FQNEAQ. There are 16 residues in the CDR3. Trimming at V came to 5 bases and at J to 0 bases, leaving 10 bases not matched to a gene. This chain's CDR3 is CASSVGGGRGSYEQYF. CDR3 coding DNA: TGTGCCAGCAGCGTGGGGGGGGGTCGAGGCTCCTACGAGCAGTACTTC.

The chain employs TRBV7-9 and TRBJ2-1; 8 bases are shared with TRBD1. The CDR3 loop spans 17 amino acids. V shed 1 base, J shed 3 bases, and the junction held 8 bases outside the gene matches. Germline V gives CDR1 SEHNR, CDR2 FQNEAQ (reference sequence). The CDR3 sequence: CASSLDRRQGFYNEQFF. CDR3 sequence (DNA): TGTGCCAGCAGCTTAGATAGGAGACAGGGGTTCTACAATGAGCAGTTCTTC.

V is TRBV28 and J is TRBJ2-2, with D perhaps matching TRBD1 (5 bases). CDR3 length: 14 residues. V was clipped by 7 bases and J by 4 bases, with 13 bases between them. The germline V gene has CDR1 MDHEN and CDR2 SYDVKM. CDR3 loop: CASNKGLVTGELFF. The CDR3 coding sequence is TGTGCCAGCAATAAGGGGCTGGTCACCGGGGAGCTGTTTTTT.

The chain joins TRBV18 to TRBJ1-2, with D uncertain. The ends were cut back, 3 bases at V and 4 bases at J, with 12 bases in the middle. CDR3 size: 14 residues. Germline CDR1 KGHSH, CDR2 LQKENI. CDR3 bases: TGTGCCAGCTCACCTCCGGGATGGAGCTATGGCTACACCTTC. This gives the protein CASSPPGWSYGYTF.

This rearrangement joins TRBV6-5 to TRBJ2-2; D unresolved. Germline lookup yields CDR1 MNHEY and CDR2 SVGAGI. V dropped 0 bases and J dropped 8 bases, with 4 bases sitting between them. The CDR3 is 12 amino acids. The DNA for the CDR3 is TGTGCCAGCAGTTACTCGCGAGGGGAGCTGTTTTTT. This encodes CASSYSRGELFF.

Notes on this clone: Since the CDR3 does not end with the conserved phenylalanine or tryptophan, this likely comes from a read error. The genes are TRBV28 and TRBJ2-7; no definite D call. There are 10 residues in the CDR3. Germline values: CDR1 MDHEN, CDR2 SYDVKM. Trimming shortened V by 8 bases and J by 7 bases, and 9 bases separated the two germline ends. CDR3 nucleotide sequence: TGTGCCAGCGGTAGACAAGAGCAGTACCTC. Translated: CASGRQEQYL.

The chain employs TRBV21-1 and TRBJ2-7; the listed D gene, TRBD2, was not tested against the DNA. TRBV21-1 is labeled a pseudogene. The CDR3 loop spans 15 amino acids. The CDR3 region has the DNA TGTGCCAGCAGCTCCCCGGGAGACATAACCTACGAGCAGTACTTC. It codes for CASSSPGDITYEQYF.